The 8 T cell receptor beta chains presented below share a single source sample, sequenced in a study of T cell repertoires in cytomegalovirus infection. TCRdb recomputed calls from the reads with MiXCR, one row per CDR3 protein. The repertoire holds around 300,000 distinct CDR3 sequences, with over 7.5% as singletons. Sequencing used PBMCs. These receptors all stem from a human donor in good health (CMV status not recorded). Some clones in this sample may be carry-over from other donors' samples.

This clonotype appeared many times. The V gene is TRBV7-2, the J gene TRBJ1-3; the match to TRBD1 covers 9 bases. This CDR3 has 15 amino acids. After removal of 3 bases from V and 2 bases from J, the junction contained 2 bases not matched to a gene. Per the germline V gene, CDR1 is SGHTA and CDR2 is FQGNSA. For the CDR3, the DNA is TGTGCCAGCAGCTTTGGGACAGGGACTGGAAACACCATATATTTT. It translates to CASSFGTGTGNTIYF. The whole variable domain, filled in from reference TRBV7-2 and TRBJ1-3, reads GAGVSQSPSNKVTEKGKDVELRCDPISGHTALYWYRQSLGQGLEFLIYFQGNSAPDKSGLPSDRFSAERTGGSVSTLTIQRTQQEDSAVYLCASSFGTGTGNTIYFGEGSWLTVV.

The rearrangement uses TRBV7-2 and TRBJ2-7; 7 nucleotides agree with TRBD1. Per germline, CDR1 SGHTA and CDR2 FQGNSA. V trimming: 5 bases; J trimming: 3 bases; junction bases outside the gene matches: 10. The CDR3 runs to 15 residues. The CDR3 loop reads CASSRPTGSVYEQYF. The CDR3 coding sequence is TGTGCCAGCAGCAGGCCGACAGGGTCGGTCTACGAGCAGTACTTC.

A note on this clonotype: Given a much more abundant clone one base away, this may be a read error. The chain combines TRBV4-3 with TRBJ1-1; D is undetermined. The germline CDR1 and CDR2 sequences are LGHNA and YSLEER. V lost 4 bases and J lost 3, with 9 bases in between. The CDR3 length is 13 residues. The CDR3 sequence: CASSLKPDTEAFF. The CDR3 DNA follows: TGCGCCAGCAGCCTGAAGCCGGACACTGAAGCTTTCTTT.

This clonotype turned up a few times. The chain joins TRBV19 to TRBJ2-4; possible D gene TRBD1, 5 bases. V gave up 4 bases and J gave up 1 base, with 11 bases separating them. The germline V gene encodes CDR1 LNHDA and CDR2 SQIVND (reference sequence). This CDR3 is 15 amino acids long. CDR3 DNA sequence: TGTGCCAGTAGTAGGGGCGGCATGGCCAAAAACATTCAGTACTTC. Translation gives CASSRGGMAKNIQYF.

In its sample, this clonotype was seen many times. The rearrangement links TRBV7-2 to TRBJ2-1; 11 nucleotides match TRBD2. The CDR3 totals 17 residues. The ends lost 5 bases at V and 1 base at J; junction bases unmatched: 7. From germline, CDR1 is SGHTA and CDR2 FQGNSA. This CDR3 is CASSPRLAGGSYNEQFF. DNA for the CDR3: TGTGCCAGCAGCCCACGTCTAGCGGGGGGTTCCTACAATGAGCAGTTCTTC.

The table lists this clonotype with many counts. The V call is TRBV7-2, the J call TRBJ1-2; D is unclear. The CDR3 is made up of 15 amino acids. Deletions cut 5 bases from V and 0 bases from J, with 13 bases between. Germline V CDR1 and CDR2: SGHTA, FQGNSA. This chain's CDR3 is CASSPRSLANYGYTF. CDR3 sequence (DNA): TGTGCCAGCAGCCCCAGGAGCCTAGCTAACTATGGCTACACCTTC.

This clonotype was seen repeatedly, ten times or more. The chain has TRBV7-2 and TRBJ1-4, with D tentatively TRBD1 (5 bases). The CDR3 has 15 amino acids. V shed 2 bases and J shed 4 bases, with 11 bases lying between them. CDR1 is SGHTA and CDR2 is FQGNSA in the germline V gene. CDR3 DNA: TGTGCCAGCAGCTTACCCCCGACAGTTAATGAAAAACTGTTTTTT. Its translation is CASSLPPTVNEKLFF.

In its sample, this clonotype was seen many times. The chain recombines TRBV4-1 with TRBJ2-5; 15 bases are shared with TRBD2. V shed 1 base and J 4 bases; nucleotides not matched to a gene: 7. Germline assignment: CDR1 MGHRA and CDR2 YSYEKL. The CDR3 spans 18 residues. The CDR3 spells CASSQGRTSGREGETQYF. The CDR3 coding sequence is TGCGCCAGCAGCCAAGGCCGGACTAGCGGGAGGGAGGGAGAGACCCAGTACTTC.